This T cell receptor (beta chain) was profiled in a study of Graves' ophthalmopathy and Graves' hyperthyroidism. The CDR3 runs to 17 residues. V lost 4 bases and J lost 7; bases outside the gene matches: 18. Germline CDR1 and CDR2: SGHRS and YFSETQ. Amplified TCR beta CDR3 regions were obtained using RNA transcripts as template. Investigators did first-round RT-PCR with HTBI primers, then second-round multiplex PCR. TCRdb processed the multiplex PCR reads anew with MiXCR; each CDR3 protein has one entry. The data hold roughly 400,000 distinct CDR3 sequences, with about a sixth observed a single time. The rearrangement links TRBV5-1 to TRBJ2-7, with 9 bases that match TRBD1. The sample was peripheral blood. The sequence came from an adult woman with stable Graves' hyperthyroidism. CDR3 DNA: TGCGCCAGCAGCCTTAACCCATCCGGGACAGGGCGTGGAGAGCAGTACTTC. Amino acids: CASSLNPSGTGRGEQYF.